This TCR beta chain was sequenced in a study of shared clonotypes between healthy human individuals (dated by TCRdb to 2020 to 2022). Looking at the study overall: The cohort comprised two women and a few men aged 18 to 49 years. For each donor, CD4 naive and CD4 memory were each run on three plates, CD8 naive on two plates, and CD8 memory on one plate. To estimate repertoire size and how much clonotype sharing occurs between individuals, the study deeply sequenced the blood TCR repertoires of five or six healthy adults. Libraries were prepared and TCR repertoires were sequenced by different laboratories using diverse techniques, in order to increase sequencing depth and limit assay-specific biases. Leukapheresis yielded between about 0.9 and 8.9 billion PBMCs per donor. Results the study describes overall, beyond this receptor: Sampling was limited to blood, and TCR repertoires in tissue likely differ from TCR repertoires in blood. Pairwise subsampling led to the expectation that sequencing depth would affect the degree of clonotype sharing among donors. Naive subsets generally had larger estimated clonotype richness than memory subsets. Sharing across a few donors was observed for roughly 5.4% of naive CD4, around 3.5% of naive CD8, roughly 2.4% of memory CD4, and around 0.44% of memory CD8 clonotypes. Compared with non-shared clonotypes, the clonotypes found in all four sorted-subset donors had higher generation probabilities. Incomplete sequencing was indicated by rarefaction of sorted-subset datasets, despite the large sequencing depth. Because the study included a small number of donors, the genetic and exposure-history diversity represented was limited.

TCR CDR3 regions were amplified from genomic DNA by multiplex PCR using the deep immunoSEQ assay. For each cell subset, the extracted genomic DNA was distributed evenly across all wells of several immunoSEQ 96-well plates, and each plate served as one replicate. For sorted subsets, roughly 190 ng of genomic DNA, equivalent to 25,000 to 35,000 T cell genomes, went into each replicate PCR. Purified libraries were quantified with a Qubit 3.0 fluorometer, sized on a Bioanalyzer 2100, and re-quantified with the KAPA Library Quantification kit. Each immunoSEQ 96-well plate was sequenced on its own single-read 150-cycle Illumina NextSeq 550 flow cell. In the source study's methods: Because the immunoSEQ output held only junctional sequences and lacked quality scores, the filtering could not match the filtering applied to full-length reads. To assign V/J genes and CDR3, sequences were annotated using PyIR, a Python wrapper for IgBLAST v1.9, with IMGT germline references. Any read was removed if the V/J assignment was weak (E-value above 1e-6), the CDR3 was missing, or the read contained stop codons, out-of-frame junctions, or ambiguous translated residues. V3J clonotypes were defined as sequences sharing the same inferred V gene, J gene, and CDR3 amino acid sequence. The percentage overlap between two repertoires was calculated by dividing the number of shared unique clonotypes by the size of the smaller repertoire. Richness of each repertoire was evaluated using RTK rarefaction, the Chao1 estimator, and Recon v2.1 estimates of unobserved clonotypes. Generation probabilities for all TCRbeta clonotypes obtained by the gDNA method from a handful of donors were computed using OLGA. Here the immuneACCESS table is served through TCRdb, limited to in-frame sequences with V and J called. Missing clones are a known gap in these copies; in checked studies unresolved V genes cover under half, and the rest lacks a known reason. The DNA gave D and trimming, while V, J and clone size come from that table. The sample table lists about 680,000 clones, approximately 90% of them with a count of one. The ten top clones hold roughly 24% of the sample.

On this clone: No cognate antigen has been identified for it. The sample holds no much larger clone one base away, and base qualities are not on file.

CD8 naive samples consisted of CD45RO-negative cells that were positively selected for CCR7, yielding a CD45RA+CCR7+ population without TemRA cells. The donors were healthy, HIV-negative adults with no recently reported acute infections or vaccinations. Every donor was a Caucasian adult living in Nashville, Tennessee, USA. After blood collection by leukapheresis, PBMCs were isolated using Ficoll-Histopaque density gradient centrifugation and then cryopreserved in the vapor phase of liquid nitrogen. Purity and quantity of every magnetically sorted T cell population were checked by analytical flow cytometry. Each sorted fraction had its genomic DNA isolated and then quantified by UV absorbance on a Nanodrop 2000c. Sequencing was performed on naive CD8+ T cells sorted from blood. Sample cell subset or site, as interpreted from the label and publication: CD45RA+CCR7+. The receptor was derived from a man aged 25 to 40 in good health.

The CDR3 region: CASSESKGLAGLADTQYF. The nucleotide sequence is TGCGCCAGCAGTGAGTCAAAAGGACTAGCGGGATTGGCAGATACGCAGTATTTT. The chain couples TRBV10-1 to TRBJ2-3; 12 central bases correspond to TRBD2. CDR1 WNHNN and CDR2 SYGVQD were looked up in the germline V gene (reference sequence). The junction shows trimming of 0 bases on V and 4 bases on J, and the gene matches do not reach 8 bases of it. CDR3 length: 18 amino acids, cysteine to phenylalanine. Of all the DNA, just the CDR3 is kept, 54 bases in frame from base 1.